The rows below give T cell receptor beta chains drawn from one sample of a study of T cells in Graves' hyperthyroidism and ophthalmopathy. MiXCR was run by TCRdb on the multiplex PCR reads, yielding one entry per CDR3 protein. The sample shows hundreds of thousands of distinct CDR3 sequences, about 14% of them seen only once. The sequenced sample was blood. These TCRs come from a woman aged 50 to 60 with Graves' ophthalmopathy. The CDR3 runs from the conserved cysteine through the conserved F or W. The order of the fields is V gene, D gene, J gene, clone size, CDR3 DNA, CDR3 protein. D genes are given only for firm matches. Size tells how often a clone was seen (once, few, many) or the class of an expanded clone, and some rows leave it out.

>TRBV4-3|TRBD2|TRBJ2-3|-
TGCGCCAGCAGCCACGGGATGCGTGGACTAGCGGGAACAGATACGCAGTATTTT
CASSHGMRGLAGTDTQYF
>TRBV25-1|-|TRBJ2-7|many
TGTGCCAGCAGTCCAGGAAGGGGAAATAAGTACTACGAGCAGTACTTC
CASSPGRGNKYYEQYF
>TRBV28|-|TRBJ1-1|many
TGTGCCAGCAGCCTGTGGGGGGTCGGTGAAGCTTTCTTT
CASSLWGVGEAFF
>TRBV20-1|-|TRBJ1-1|-
TGCAGTGCTAGATTCGGGGGGGGTACTGAAGCTTTCTTT
CSARFGGGTEAFF
>TRBV2|TRBD1|TRBJ1-2|-
TGTGCCAGCAGACAGACAGGGGGCCCTTCCTATGGCTACACCTTC
CASRQTGGPSYGYTF
>TRBV6-2/TRBV6-3|TRBD1|TRBJ1-5|many
TGTGCCAGCAGTTACTTCCCGACAGGGACGAATCAGCCCCAGCATTTT
CASSYFPTGTNQPQHF
>TRBV29-1|TRBD1|TRBJ2-7|-
TGCAGCGTTGAGGGACAGGGTGTCTACGAGCAGTACTTC
CSVEGQGVYEQYF
>TRBV20-1|TRBD2|TRBJ2-7|many
TGCAGTGCTAGTACAGCGGGAGGTATTTGGTACGAGCAGTACTTC
CSASTAGGIWYEQYF
>TRBV7-2|TRBD2|TRBJ2-7|many
TGTGCCAGCAGCTTCTCTAGCGGGAGCTACGAGCAGTACTTC
CASSFSSGSYEQYF
>TRBV20-1|TRBD1|TRBJ1-5|-
TGCAGTGCCGGGACAGCCTTACGCAATCAGCCCCAGCATTTT
CSAGTALRNQPQHF
>TRBV10-3|TRBD1|TRBJ2-2|few
TGTGCCACGCGGGACAGGGGGTTTCCCTTGATCACCGGGGAGCTGTTTTTT
CATRDRGFPLITGELFF
>TRBV10-3|TRBD1|TRBJ1-4|-
TGTGCCACAAGGGACAGCTTTGCAACTAATGAAAAACTGTTTTTT
CATRDSFATNEKLFF
>TRBV20-1|-|TRBJ2-1|few
TGCAGTGCTAGAGAGGCAGGGAGAAGCAATGAGCAGTTCTTC
CSAREAGRSNEQFF
>TRBV6-1|-|TRBJ2-2|few
TGTGCCAGCAGTTATAGTGTGGCGGCCGGGGAGCTGTTTTTT
CASSYSVAAGELFF
>TRBV3-1|TRBD1|TRBJ1-2|many
TGTGCCAGCAGCCTCGGGACAGGAAATCCTAGGAACTATGGCTACACCTTC
CASSLGTGNPRNYGYTF
>TRBV27|TRBD2|TRBJ2-1|few
TGTGCCATCCAGCGGAGCGGGGGAAGGTACAATGAGCAGTTCTTC
CAIQRSGGRYNEQFF
>TRBV15|-|TRBJ2-7|many
TGTGCCACCAGCCGGAACCGGGAGTACTACGAGCAGTACTTC
CATSRNREYYEQYF
>TRBV7-2|-|TRBJ2-1|-
TGTGCCAGCAGTATAAATCAGGGGCCGTACAATGAGCAGTTCTTC
CASSINQGPYNEQFF
>TRBV27|-|TRBJ1-4|many
TGTGCCAGCAGCCCGTACCGGGAGGTTAATGAAAAACTGTTTTTT
CASSPYREVNEKLFF
>TRBV30|-|TRBJ2-7|medium-sized
TGTGCCTGGAGTGTAAGGCCTTACTACGAGCAGTACTTC
CAWSVRPYYEQYF
>TRBV7-9|-|TRBJ2-7|many
TGTGCCAGCAGCCCACCCCGGGGTTACGAGCAGTACTTC
CASSPPRGYEQYF
>TRBV7-8|TRBD1|TRBJ1-5|few
TGTGCCAGCAGCTTGGCAACCGGGACAGGGGGTCAGCCCCAGCATTTT
CASSLATGTGGQPQHF
>TRBV20-1|-|TRBJ2-5|many
TGCAGTGCTAGAGTTGAGGGTCGGGAGACCCAGTACTTC
CSARVEGRETQYF
>TRBV10-3|TRBD2|TRBJ2-2|-
TGTGCCATCAGTGCGGGCCCGTTGGGACTAGCGGGAGGGAACACCGGGGAGCTGTTTTTT
CAISAGPLGLAGGNTGELFF
>TRBV4-3|-|TRBJ1-2|-
TGCGCCAGCAGCCAAGAGTCAGCCAGAGCGCTCAGGGGATATGGCTACACCTTC
CASSQESARALRGYGYTF
>TRBV6-1|TRBD1|TRBJ1-2|few
TGTGCCAGCAGTGAGACAGGGCGGGACTATGGCTACACCTTC
CASSETGRDYGYTF
>TRBV14|-|TRBJ2-7|many
TGTGCCAGCAGCCAAGACGGGGGAAGCGAGCAGTACTTC
CASSQDGGSEQYF
>TRBV15|-|TRBJ1-3|-
TGTGCCACCAGCAGAGATCACGGGGAGTTAAACACCATATATTTT
CATSRDHGELNTIYF
>TRBV9|TRBD2|TRBJ2-7|-
TGTGCCAGCAGCCCGGAGGGACTAGCGGGAGGGCCGATGGACGAGCAGTACTTC
CASSPEGLAGGPMDEQYF
>TRBV5-1|TRBD2|TRBJ2-1|many
TGCGCCAGCACCGGGACTAGCGGACGAAGCTCCTACAATGAGCAGTTCTTC
CASTGTSGRSSYNEQFF
>TRBV9|TRBD2|TRBJ2-7|many
TGTGCCAGCAGCGAGAGCGATGGGACTAGCGGGAGTTACGAGCAGTACTTC
CASSESDGTSGSYEQYF
>TRBV7-3|-|TRBJ2-3|many
TGTGCCAGCAGCTTAAATCCGCTCCGAAGCACAGATACGCAGTATTTT
CASSLNPLRSTDTQYF
>TRBV28|-|TRBJ2-1|many
TGTGCCAGCAGTTTACGGGGGAGGATTAATGAGCAGTTCTTC
CASSLRGRINEQFF
>TRBV27|-|TRBJ2-7|-
TGTGCCAGCAGTTTAACCATCTTGGGAGGCGAGCAGTACTTC
CASSLTILGGEQYF
>TRBV7-9|TRBD1|TRBJ2-7|few
TGTGCCAGCAGCCTCGCCGGGACAGGGGACTACGAGCAGTACTTC
CASSLAGTGDYEQYF
>TRBV28|-|TRBJ1-2|many
TGTGCCAGCAGTTTACTTAACCCAGGCCCTTCCGTCTATGGCTACACCTTC
CASSLLNPGPSVYGYTF
>TRBV9|-|TRBJ1-6|many
TGTGCCAGCACGCAGACTGGGAATTCACCCCTCCACTTT
CASTQTGNSPLHF
>TRBV28|-|TRBJ1-5|many
TGTGCCAGCATGGTCGCAACGCGGGGCAATCAGCCCCAGCATTTT
CASMVATRGNQPQHF
>TRBV4-1|-|TRBJ2-2|many
TGCGCCAGCAGCCTGAGGGCGGGTGGTGGCGTCACCGGGGAGCTGTTTTTT
CASSLRAGGGVTGELFF
>TRBV11-2|TRBD2|TRBJ2-3|-
TGCGCCAGCAGCCAAGAGGGGCTAGCGGGAGGGCTTGGGGATACGCAGTATTTT
CASSQEGLAGGLGDTQYF
>TRBV20-1|TRBD2|TRBJ2-1|many
TGCAGTGCTAGAGGGGTGGGACTAGCTAGCGATGAGCAGTTCTTC
CSARGVGLASDEQFF
>TRBV7-9|TRBD2|TRBJ2-1|many
TGTGCCAGCAGCTTCCTAAGTGGGCGGACTAGCGGGAGTGAGCAGTTCTTC
CASSFLSGRTSGSEQFF
>TRBV28|-|TRBJ2-7|many
TGTGCCAGCACCTATAGGAGCTCCTACGAGCAGTACTTC
CASTYRSSYEQYF
>TRBV14|-|TRBJ2-3|few
TGTGCCAGCAGCTATCGTCCAGATACGCAGTATTTT
CASSYRPDTQYF
>TRBV5-1|-|TRBJ2-2|few
TGCGCCAGCTCACGGACCTCGAACACCGGGGAGCTGTTTTTT
CASSRTSNTGELFF
>TRBV12-3/TRBV12-4|-|TRBJ1-2|many
TGTGCCAGCAGGATGGTTCTCAGGTCCTGGGGCTACACCTTC
CASRMVLRSWGYTF
>TRBV15|TRBD1|TRBJ2-3|few
TGTGCCACCAGCAGGACAGGGTCAAGGGCAAGCACAGATACGCAGTATTTT
CATSRTGSRASTDTQYF
>TRBV7-9|-|TRBJ1-2|many
TGTGCCAGCAGCTTAATAGGGGATCCTAACTATGGCTACACCTTC
CASSLIGDPNYGYTF
>TRBV28|TRBD2|TRBJ2-7|many
TGTGCCAGCATCTACTCGCGGGAGCGGGTCCCATCCTACGAGCAGTACTTC
CASIYSRERVPSYEQYF
>TRBV19|-|TRBJ1-5|few
TGTGCCAGTAGCACAGGGTTTGGGAGCAATCAGCCCCAGCATTTT
CASSTGFGSNQPQHF
>TRBV28|TRBD1|TRBJ2-2|many
TGTGCCAGCAGTTTATATCGGGACAGGGTAACTACCGGGGAGCTGTTTTTT
CASSLYRDRVTTGELFF
>TRBV28|-|TRBJ2-1|many
TGTGCCAGCAGTTTATATCAGGACCGCTCCTACAATGAGCAGTTCTTC
CASSLYQDRSYNEQFF
>TRBV29-1|TRBD2|TRBJ2-1|few
TGCAGCGTTGGGTCCACTAGCGGGAGGGCCAGTGAGCAGTTCTTC
CSVGSTSGRASEQFF
>TRBV28|TRBD2|TRBJ2-3|-
TGTGCCAGCAGTTTATCGCTAGCGGGTATAGCCACAGATACGCAGTATTTT
CASSLSLAGIATDTQYF
>TRBV11-2|-|TRBJ2-4|-
TGTGCCAGCAGCTCCTCCGGGACTTTCATTCAGTACTTC
CASSSSGTFIQYF
>TRBV18|-|TRBJ2-2|many
TGTGCCAGCTCAGGGCGGCATCCGAACACCGGGGAGCTGTTTTTT
CASSGRHPNTGELFF
>TRBV28|TRBD1|TRBJ2-1|many
TGTGCCAGCAAGGTCGGGACAGGGGTGGACAATGAGCAGTTCTTC
CASKVGTGVDNEQFF
>TRBV29-1|TRBD2|TRBJ2-1|many
TGCAGCGTTGAGACTAGCGGGAGAAGGAGTGAGCAGTTCTTC
CSVETSGRRSEQFF